This TCR beta chain was obtained from a study of cytomegalovirus exposure and HLA in healthy donors. 60 Vbeta and 13 Jbeta primers were used in PCR. The repertoire was sequenced with immunoSEQ multiplex PCR; TCRdb's copy has only in-frame clones and lacks some. Of under 200,000 clones listed, less than 90% are singletons. Comments on this clone: As yet, its antigen is unknown.

The study's findings and limits: Presence/absence comparisons presumed near-even sequencing depth among donors. Cytomegalovirus association was assigned to about 150 TCR beta chains. TCR beta V segments were, for the most part, productive about 87% or about 30% of the time in an earlier analysis. The authors considered a cluster of highly shared sequence variants likely to be a sequencing artifact.

Germline-derived CDR1 and CDR2 are GTSNPN and SVGIG (reference sequence). The CDR3 spans 14 residues. The V segment lost 3 bases and the J segment 6 bases; nucleotides outside the gene matches: 4. Sequences were obtained from PBMCs. This chain links TRBV30 with TRBJ1-5, with 11 bases identical to TRBD1. The receptor was isolated from a woman aged 18-29 years in good health and CMV-seronegative. The CDR3 sequence: CAWSAGTGGQPQHF. CDR3 DNA: TGTGCCTGGAGCGCAGGGACAGGGGGTCAGCCCCAGCATTTT. The complete variable domain, with remaining parts taken from reference TRBV30 and TRBJ1-5, reads SQTIHQWPATLVQPVGSPLSLECTVEGTSNPNLYWYRQAAGRGLQLLFYSVGIGQISSEVPQNLSASRPQDRQFILSSKKLLLSDSGFYLCAWSAGTGGQPQHFGDGTRLSIL.